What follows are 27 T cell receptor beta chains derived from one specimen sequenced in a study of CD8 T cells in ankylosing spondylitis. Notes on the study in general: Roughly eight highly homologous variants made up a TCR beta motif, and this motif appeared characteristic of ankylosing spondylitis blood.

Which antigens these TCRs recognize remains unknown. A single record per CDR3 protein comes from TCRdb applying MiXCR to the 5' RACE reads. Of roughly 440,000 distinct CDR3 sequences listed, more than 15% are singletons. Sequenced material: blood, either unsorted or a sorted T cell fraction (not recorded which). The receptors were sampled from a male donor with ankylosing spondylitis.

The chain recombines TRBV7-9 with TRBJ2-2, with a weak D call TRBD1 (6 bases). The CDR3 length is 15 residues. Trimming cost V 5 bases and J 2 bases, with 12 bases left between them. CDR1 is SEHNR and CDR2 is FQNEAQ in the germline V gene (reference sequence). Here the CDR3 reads CASSLTGINTGELFF. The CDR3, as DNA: TGTGCCAGCAGCCTTACAGGGATCAACACCGGGGAGCTGTTTTTT.

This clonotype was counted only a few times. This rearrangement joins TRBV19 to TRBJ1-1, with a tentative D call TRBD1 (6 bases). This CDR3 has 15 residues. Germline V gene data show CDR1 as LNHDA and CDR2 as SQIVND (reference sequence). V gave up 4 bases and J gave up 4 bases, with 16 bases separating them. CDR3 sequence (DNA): TGTGCCAGTAGTACCCTACAGGGAATTCGCACTGAAGCTTTCTTT. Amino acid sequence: CASSTLQGIRTEAFF. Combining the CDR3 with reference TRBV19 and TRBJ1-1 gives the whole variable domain DGGITQSPKYLFRKEGQNVTLSCEQNLNHDAMYWYRQDPGQGLRLIYYSQIVNDFQKGDIAEGYSVSREKKESFPLTVTSAQKNPTAFYLCASSTLQGIRTEAFFGQGTRLTVV.

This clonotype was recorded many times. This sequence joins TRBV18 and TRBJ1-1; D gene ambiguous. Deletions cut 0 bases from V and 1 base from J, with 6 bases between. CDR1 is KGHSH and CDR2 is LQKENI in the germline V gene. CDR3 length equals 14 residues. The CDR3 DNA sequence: TGTGCCAGCTCACCACCTACACCGAACACTGAAGCTTTCTTT. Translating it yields CASSPPTPNTEAFF.

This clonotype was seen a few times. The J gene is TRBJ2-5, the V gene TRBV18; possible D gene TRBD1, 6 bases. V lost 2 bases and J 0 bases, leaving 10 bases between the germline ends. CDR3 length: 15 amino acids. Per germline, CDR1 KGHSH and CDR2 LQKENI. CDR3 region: CASSPAQGHQETQYF. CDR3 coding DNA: TGTGCCAGCTCACCAGCACAGGGTCACCAAGAGACCCAGTACTTC.

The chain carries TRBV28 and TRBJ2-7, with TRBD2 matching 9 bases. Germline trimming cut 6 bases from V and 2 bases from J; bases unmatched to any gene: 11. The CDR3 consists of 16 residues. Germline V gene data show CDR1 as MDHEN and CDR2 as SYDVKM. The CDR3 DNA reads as TGTGCCAGCAGCTCCCGTGGTAGCGGGAGCCCCTACGAGCAGTACTTC. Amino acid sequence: CASSSRGSGSPYEQYF.

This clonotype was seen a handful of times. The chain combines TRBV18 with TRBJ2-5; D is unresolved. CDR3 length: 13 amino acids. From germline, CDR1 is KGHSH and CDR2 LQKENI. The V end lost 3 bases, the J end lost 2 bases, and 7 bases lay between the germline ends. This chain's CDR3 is CASSPIGQETQYF. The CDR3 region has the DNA TGTGCCAGCTCACCCATCGGACAAGAGACCCAGTACTTC. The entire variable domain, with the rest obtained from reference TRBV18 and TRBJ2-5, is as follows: NAGVMQNPRHLVRRRGQEARLRCSPMKGHSHVYWYRQLPEEGLKFMVYLQKENIIDESGMPKERFSAEFPKEGPSILRIQQVVRGDSAAYFCASSPIGQETQYFGPGTRLLVL.

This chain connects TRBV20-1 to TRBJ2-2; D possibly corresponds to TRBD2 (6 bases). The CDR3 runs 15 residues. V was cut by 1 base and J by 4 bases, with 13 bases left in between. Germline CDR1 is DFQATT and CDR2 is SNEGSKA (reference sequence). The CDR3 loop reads CSARVPAGGTGELFF. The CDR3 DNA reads TGCAGTGCTAGAGTTCCAGCGGGTGGCACCGGGGAGCTGTTTTTT.

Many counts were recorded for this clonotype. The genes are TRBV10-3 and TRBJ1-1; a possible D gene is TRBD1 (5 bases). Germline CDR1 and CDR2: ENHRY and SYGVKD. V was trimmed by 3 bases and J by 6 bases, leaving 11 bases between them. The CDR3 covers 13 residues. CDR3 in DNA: TGTGCCATCAGTGACAGGGAGGTCGCTGAAGCTTTCTTT. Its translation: CAISDREVAEAFF.

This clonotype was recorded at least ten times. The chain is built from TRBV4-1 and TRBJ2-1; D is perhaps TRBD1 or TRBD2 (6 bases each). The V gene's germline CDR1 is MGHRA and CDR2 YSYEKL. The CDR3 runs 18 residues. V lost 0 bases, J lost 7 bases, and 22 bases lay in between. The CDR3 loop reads CASSQDLENREVWNEQFF. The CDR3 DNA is TGCGCCAGCAGCCAAGATCTGGAAAACAGGGAGGTGTGGAATGAGCAGTTCTTC.

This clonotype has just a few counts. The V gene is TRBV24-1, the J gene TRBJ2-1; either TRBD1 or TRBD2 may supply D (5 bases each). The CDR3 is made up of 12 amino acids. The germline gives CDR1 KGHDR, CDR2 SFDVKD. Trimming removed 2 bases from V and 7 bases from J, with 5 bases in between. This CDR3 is CATSDWGNEQFF. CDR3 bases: TGTGCCACCAGTGATTGGGGGAATGAGCAGTTCTTC.

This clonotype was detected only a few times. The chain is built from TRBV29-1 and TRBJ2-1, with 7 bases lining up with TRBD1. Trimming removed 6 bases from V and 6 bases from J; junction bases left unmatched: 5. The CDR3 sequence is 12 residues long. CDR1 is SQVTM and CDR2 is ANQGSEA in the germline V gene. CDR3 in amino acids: CSVDRVTNEQFF. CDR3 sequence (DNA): TGCAGCGTCGACAGGGTCACCAATGAGCAGTTCTTC.

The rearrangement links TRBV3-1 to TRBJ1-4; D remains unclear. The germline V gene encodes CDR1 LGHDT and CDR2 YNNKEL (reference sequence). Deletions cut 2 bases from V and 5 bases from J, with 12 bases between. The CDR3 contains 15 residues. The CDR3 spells CASSQSKGLNEKLFF. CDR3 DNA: TGTGCCAGCAGCCAATCTAAGGGCCTGAATGAAAAACTGTTTTTT.

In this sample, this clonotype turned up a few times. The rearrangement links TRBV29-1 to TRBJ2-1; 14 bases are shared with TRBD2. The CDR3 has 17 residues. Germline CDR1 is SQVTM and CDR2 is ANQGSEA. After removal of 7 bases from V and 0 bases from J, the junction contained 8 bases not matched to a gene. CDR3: CSGGLAGVISSYNEQFF. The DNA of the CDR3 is TGCAGCGGGGGACTAGCGGGAGTTATAAGCTCCTACAATGAGCAGTTCTTC.

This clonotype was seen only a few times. The CDR3 loop is CSAPDGSSYEQYF. In DNA form, the CDR3 reads TGCAGTGCTCCCGACGGGAGCTCCTACGAGCAGTACTTC. This chain connects TRBV20-1 to TRBJ2-7, with D tentatively TRBD2 (6 bases). Deletions cut 5 bases from V and 0 bases from J, with 11 bases between. This CDR3 has 13 residues. The germline CDR1 and CDR2 sequences are DFQATT and SNEGSKA (reference sequence).

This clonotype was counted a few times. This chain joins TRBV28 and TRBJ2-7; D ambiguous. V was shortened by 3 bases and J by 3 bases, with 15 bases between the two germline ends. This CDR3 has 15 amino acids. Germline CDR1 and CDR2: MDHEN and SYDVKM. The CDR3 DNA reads TGTGCCAGCAGTTTTATCGGAACGATTAGCTACGAGCAGTACTTC. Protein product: CASSFIGTISYEQYF.

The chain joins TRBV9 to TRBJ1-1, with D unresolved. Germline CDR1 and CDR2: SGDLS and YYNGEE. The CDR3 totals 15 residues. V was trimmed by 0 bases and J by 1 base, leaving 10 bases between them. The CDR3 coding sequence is TGTGCCAGCAGCGTAGACGGGTACGGGAACACTGAAGCTTTCTTT. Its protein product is CASSVDGYGNTEAFF.

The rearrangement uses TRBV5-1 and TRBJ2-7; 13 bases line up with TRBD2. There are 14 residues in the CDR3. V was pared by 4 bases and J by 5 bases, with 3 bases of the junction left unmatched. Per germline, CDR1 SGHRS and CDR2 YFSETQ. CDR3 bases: TGCGCCAGCAGCGCCGGGACTAGCGGGGACGAGCAGTACTTC. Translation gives CASSAGTSGDEQYF.

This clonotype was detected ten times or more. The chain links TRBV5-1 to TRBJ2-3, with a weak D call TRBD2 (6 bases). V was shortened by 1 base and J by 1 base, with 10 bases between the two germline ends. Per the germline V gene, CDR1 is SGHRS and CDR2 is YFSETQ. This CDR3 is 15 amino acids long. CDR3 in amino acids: CASSLRWGGTDTQYF. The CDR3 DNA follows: TGCGCCAGCAGCTTGAGATGGGGGGGCACAGATACGCAGTATTTT.

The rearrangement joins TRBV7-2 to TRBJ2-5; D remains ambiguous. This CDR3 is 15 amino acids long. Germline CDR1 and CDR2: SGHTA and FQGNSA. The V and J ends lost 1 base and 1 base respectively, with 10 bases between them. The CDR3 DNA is TGTGCCAGCAGCTTAGGTGGGGAAATCCAAGAGACCCAGTACTTC. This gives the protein CASSLGGEIQETQYF.

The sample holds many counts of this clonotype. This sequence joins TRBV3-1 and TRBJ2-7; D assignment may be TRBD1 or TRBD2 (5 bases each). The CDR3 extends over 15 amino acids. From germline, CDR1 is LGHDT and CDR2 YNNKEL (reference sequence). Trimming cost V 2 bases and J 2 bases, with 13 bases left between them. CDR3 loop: CASSQPGTSTYEQYF. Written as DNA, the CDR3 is TGTGCCAGCAGCCAACCGGGGACGTCTACCTACGAGCAGTACTTC.

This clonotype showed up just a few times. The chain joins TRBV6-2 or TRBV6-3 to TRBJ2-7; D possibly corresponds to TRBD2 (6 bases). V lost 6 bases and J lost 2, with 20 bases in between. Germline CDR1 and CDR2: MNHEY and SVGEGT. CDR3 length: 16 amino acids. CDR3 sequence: CASSPLSRREAYEQYF. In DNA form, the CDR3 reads TGTGCCAGCAGCCCGCTCTCGCGGAGGGAGGCCTACGAGCAGTACTTC.

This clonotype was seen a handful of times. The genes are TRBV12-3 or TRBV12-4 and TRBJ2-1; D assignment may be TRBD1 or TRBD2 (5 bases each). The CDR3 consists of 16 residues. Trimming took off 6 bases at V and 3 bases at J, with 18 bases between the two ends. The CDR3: CASRSFLGEHYNEQFF. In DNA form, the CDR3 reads TGTGCCAGCAGATCTTTTCTGGGGGAGCACTACAATGAGCAGTTCTTC.

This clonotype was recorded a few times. The CDR3: CASSSPTGRVTGELFF. The CDR3 DNA reads TGTGCCAGCAGTTCCCCGACAGGGAGGGTGACCGGGGAGCTGTTTTTT. The chain couples TRBV6-5 to TRBJ2-2; D assignment may be TRBD1 or TRBD2 (7 bases each). Looked up from germline, CDR1 is MNHEY and CDR2 is SVGAGI. V lost 4 bases and J lost 5, with 17 bases in between. The CDR3 is made up of 16 amino acids.

The CDR3 region is CSATGQVEAFF. CDR3 DNA: TGCAGTGCTACCGGACAGGTTGAAGCTTTCTTT. The chain employs TRBV20-1 and TRBJ1-1, with 7 positions matching TRBD1. V shed 4 bases, J shed 7 bases, and the junction held 3 bases outside the gene matches. This CDR3 is 11 amino acids long. Germline V gene sequence: CDR1 DFQATT, CDR2 SNEGSKA (reference sequence).

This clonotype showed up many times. The CDR3 is CASSRLLAGGSGELFF. The CDR3 DNA reads as TGTGCCAGCAGCCGATTACTAGCGGGAGGGTCCGGGGAGCTGTTTTTT. The J gene is TRBJ2-2, the V gene TRBV12-3 or TRBV12-4; 13 bases line up with TRBD2. The CDR3 has 16 amino acids. Losses at the gene ends were 6 bases for V and 6 bases for J; bases not matched to a gene: 7.

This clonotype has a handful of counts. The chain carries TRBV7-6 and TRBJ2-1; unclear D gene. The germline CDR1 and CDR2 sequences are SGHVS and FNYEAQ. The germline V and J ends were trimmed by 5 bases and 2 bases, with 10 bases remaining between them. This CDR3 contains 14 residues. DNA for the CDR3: TGTGCCAGCAGCCTCGGGTCGGCCTACAATGAGCAGTTCTTC. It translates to CASSLGSAYNEQFF.

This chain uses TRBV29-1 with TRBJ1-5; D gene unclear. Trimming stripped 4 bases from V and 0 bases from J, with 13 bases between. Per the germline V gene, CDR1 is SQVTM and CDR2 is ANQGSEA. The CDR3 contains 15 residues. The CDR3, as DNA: TGCAGCGTTGTCGTAGGGAGCTATAGCAATCAGCCCCAGCATTTT. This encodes CSVVVGSYSNQPQHF.